One sample yielded the 29 T cell receptor beta chains listed below, sequenced in a study of T cells in Graves' hyperthyroidism and ophthalmopathy. TCR beta CDR3 regions were amplified from RNA. A set of HTBI primers served as the primers for a first-round RT-PCR of the TCR CDR3. TCRdb re-derived calls from the multiplex PCR reads in MiXCR, one entry per CDR3 protein. There are approximately 590,000 distinct CDR3 sequences in the sample; about 43% occur only once, and 8.2% lies in the top ten. Sequenced sample: peripheral blood or thyroid tissue (not recorded which). These receptors all stem from a woman aged 18-29 years with Graves' hyperthyroidism.

This clonotype turned up a few times. An end of the junction differs from the germline gene, which may be a read error. The rearrangement links TRBV5-1 to TRBJ1-4; 8 nucleotides align to TRBD1. This CDR3 contains 15 residues. CDR1 SGHRS and CDR2 YFSETQ come from the germline V gene. In DNA form, the CDR3 reads TGCGCCAGCAGCTCGGGCAGGGGGCGCGATGAAGAACTGTTTTTT. This gives the protein CASSSGRGRDEELFF.

This clonotype has at least ten counts. V gene TRBV14 combines with J gene TRBJ1-2; D unresolved. There are 15 residues in the CDR3. Trimming removed 0 bases from V and 6 bases from J, with 14 bases in between. The germline V gene encodes CDR1 SGHDN and CDR2 FVKESK. The CDR3 spells CASSQDWAAANGYTF. CDR3 DNA sequence: TGTGCCAGCAGCCAAGATTGGGCGGCAGCAAATGGCTACACCTTC.

The J gene is TRBJ1-2, the V gene TRBV25-1; D not resolved. Trimming left V 5 bases short and J 4 bases short, with 20 bases between. CDR1 MGHDK and CDR2 SYGVNS come from the germline V gene. The CDR3 is 16 residues long. CDR3 nucleotides: TGTGCCAGCAGTTTATCGTCGTCCGGAGGGCCCTATGGCTACACCTTC. It encodes CASSLSSSGGPYGYTF.

CDR3: CASSLRGITDTQYF. As DNA, the CDR3 is TGTGCCAGCAGCTTAAGGGGGATCACAGATACGCAGTATTTT. The chain joins TRBV7-3 to TRBJ2-3; D tentatively reads TRBD1 or TRBD2 (5 bases each). The V end lost 1 base, the J end lost 2 bases, and 7 bases lay between the germline ends. Germline CDR1 reads SGHTA; CDR2 reads FQGTGA. CDR3 length: 14 residues.

This chain links TRBV20-1 with TRBJ2-5, with 8 bases fitting TRBD2. Unmatched junction bases numbered 8, after V lost 2 bases and J lost 3 bases. The CDR3 loop spans 15 amino acids. Germline-derived CDR1 and CDR2 are DFQATT and SNEGSKA (reference sequence). The DNA for the CDR3 is TGCAGTGCTAGATTGGTCCCAGCGGGAGAAGAGACCCAGTACTTC. This encodes CSARLVPAGEETQYF.

V and J are TRBV10-3 and TRBJ1-6, with D possibly TRBD1 on 6 matching bases. In germline, CDR1 is ENHRY, CDR2 SYGVKD. With 4 bases removed from V and 5 bases from J, the gap between germline ends came to 12 bases. This CDR3 is 15 amino acids long. The CDR3, as DNA: TGTGCCATCAGTGCAGGGGCCGGAGATAATTCACCCCTCCACTTT. Protein sequence: CAISAGAGDNSPLHF.

This sequence joins TRBV7-2 and TRBJ1-3, with D unresolved. Trimming shortened V by 2 bases and J by 2 bases, and 7 bases separated the two germline ends. This CDR3 has 14 residues. CDR1 and CDR2 from the germline V gene are SGHTA and FQGNSA. CDR3 in DNA: TGTGCCAGCAGCTTAAACCCCACTGGAAACACCATATATTTT. Amino acid sequence: CASSLNPTGNTIYF.

The chain employs TRBV12-3 or TRBV12-4 and TRBJ1-5, with D unresolved. The CDR3 has 14 amino acids. V shed 3 bases and J shed 3 bases, with 9 bases lying between them. CDR3 in DNA: TGTGCCAGCAGTTTGAGGATTACCAATCAGCCCCAGCATTTT. Its protein is CASSLRITNQPQHF.

The genes are TRBV13 and TRBJ2-5; 9 bases line up with TRBD1. The J call may be mistaken, given a closer DNA end match to TRBJ2-7. Germline CDR1 PRHDT, CDR2 FYEKMQ (reference sequence). This CDR3 spans 14 amino acids. The CDR3 bases are TGTGCCAGCACTCCGGGACAGGGTCCCTACGAGCAGTACTTC. The encoded protein is CASTPGQGPYEQYF.

This clonotype was observed a handful of times. The chain joins TRBV24-1 to TRBJ2-3; no firm D call. V dropped 3 bases and J dropped 2 bases, with 8 bases sitting between them. The length of the CDR3 is 14 residues. Germline V CDR1 and CDR2: KGHDR, SFDVKD. The CDR3 DNA follows: TGTGCCACCAGTGATACCGCAGACACAGATACGCAGTATTTT. Translated, it gives CATSDTADTDTQYF.

This clonotype was picked up many times. V is TRBV5-1 and J is TRBJ1-1, with a tentative D call TRBD1 (5 bases). Germline V lookup: CDR1 SGHRS, CDR2 YFSETQ. The germline V and J ends were trimmed by 0 bases and 10 bases, with 10 bases remaining between them. The CDR3 is 12 amino acids. For the CDR3, the DNA is TGCGCCAGCAGCTTGGCGGGCGGGGGAGCTTTCTTT. This translates into CASSLAGGGAFF.

The table lists this clonotype with a few counts. The chain employs TRBV6-4 and TRBJ2-7; 10 positions agree with TRBD2. The CDR3 length is 13 residues. CDR1 is MRHNA, CDR2 SNTAGT, per germline. Trimming cost V 7 bases and J 4 bases; bases outside gene matches: 4. Here the CDR3 DNA reads TGTGCCAGCACGCTAGCGGGAGTGTACGAGCAGTACTTC. As protein: CASTLAGVYEQYF.

The rearrangement links TRBV2 to TRBJ1-2; TRBD1 aligns across 9 bases. Germline loops: CDR1 SNHLY, CDR2 FYNNEI. This CDR3 has 16 amino acids. The V and J ends lost 6 bases and 5 bases, in that order; junction bases with no gene match: 13. This CDR3 reads CASSWDDAGTGYGYTF. The CDR3 DNA follows: TGTGCCAGCAGCTGGGACGACGCCGGGACAGGGTATGGCTACACCTTC.

Many counts were recorded for this clonotype. The rearrangement joins TRBV2 to TRBJ1-3, with 7 positions matching TRBD1. The germline V gene encodes CDR1 SNHLY and CDR2 FYNNEI. J was trimmed by 4 bases and V by 3 bases; bases with no gene match: 9. The CDR3 has 16 residues. The CDR3 sequence: CASSDPNRGSGNTIYF. The CDR3 DNA reads TGTGCCAGCAGTGACCCAAACAGGGGATCCGGAAACACCATATATTTT.

The chain links TRBV19 to TRBJ1-4; D not certain. The CDR3 has 14 amino acids. Germline V gene data show CDR1 as LNHDA and CDR2 as SQIVND (reference sequence). The germline V and J ends were trimmed by 4 bases and 1 base, with 7 bases remaining between them. CDR3 coding DNA: TGTGCCAGTAGTAGACGGAGAACTAATGAAAAACTGTTTTTT. It encodes CASSRRRTNEKLFF.

This clonotype was seen once. The chain uses TRBV25-1 and TRBJ2-6; a possible D gene is TRBD1 (7 bases). Per the germline V gene, CDR1 is MGHDK and CDR2 is SYGVNS. The CDR3 consists of 14 residues. V shed 10 bases and J shed 2 bases, with 12 bases lying between them. The CDR3 loop is CATGGYPGANVLTF. The CDR3 DNA reads TGTGCCACAGGGGGGTATCCTGGGGCCAACGTCCTGACTTTC. The whole variable domain, filled in from reference TRBV25-1 and TRBJ2-6, reads EADIYQTPRYLVIGTGKKITLECSQTMGHDKMYWYQQDPGMELHLIHYSYGVNSTEKGDLSSESTVSRIRTEHFPLTLESARPSHTSQYLCATGGYPGANVLTFGAGSRLTVL.

There are a few counts of this clonotype. Germline is not matched at one junction end, which may reflect a read error. The genes are TRBV7-2 and TRBJ2-5, with 7 nucleotides matching TRBD2. Germline loops: CDR1 SGHTA, CDR2 FQGNSA. The CDR3 runs 16 residues. The CDR3 sequence: CASSLEPSGGQETQYF. For the CDR3, the DNA is TGCGCCAGCAGCTTGGAGCCTAGCGGAGGTCAAGAGACCCAGTACTTC.

J is TRBJ2-2 and V is TRBV19; perhaps TRBD2 as D (6 bases). The CDR3 spans 14 residues. With 5 bases removed from V and 5 bases from J, the gap between germline ends came to 12 bases. The germline CDR1 and CDR2 sequences are LNHDA and SQIVND (reference sequence). CDR3 coding DNA: TGTGCCAGTAGTCTCACGGGAGTAACCGGGGAGCTGTTTTTT. It codes for CASSLTGVTGELFF.

The chain uses TRBV7-2 and TRBJ1-3, with D uncertain. CDR1 SGHTA and CDR2 FQGNSA come from the germline V gene. The ends were cut back, 3 bases at V and 0 bases at J, with 12 bases in the middle. The CDR3 contains 16 residues. Here the CDR3 reads CASSLELPISGNTIYF. The CDR3 bases are TGTGCCAGCAGCTTGGAGCTTCCGATCTCTGGAAACACCATATATTTT.

The chain combines TRBV11-1 with TRBJ2-7; D ambiguous. Germline lookup yields CDR1 SGHAT and CDR2 FQDESV (reference sequence). Trimming took off 5 bases at V and 2 bases at J, with 10 bases between the two ends. This CDR3 has 13 amino acids. CDR3 DNA: TGTGCCAGCAGCCCGACCCCTCCCTACGAGCAGTACTTC. It encodes CASSPTPPYEQYF.

Only a few counts were recorded for this clonotype. V usage is TRBV2 and J usage is TRBJ2-7; TRBD2 matches at 10 bases. V trimming: 7 bases; J trimming: 4 bases; junction bases outside the gene matches: 7. The CDR3 has 14 residues. From germline, CDR1 is SNHLY and CDR2 FYNNEI. The CDR3 loop is CASTPSGRSYEQYF. CDR3 DNA: TGTGCCAGCACCCCTAGCGGGAGATCTTACGAGCAGTACTTC.

This chain uses TRBV7-6 with TRBJ1-2, with D tentatively TRBD1 (6 bases). The V gene lost 4 bases and the J gene lost 5 bases, with 20 bases spanning the gap. The CDR3 has 16 residues. Germline V gene sequence: CDR1 SGHVS, CDR2 FNYEAQ. In DNA form, the CDR3 reads TGTGCCAGCAGCTCACCAATCGCAGGGGCCCAATATGGCTACACCTTC. Encoded protein: CASSSPIAGAQYGYTF.

This clonotype was seen only a few times. The rearrangement links TRBV7-9 to TRBJ2-7; D not certain. Germline V lookup: CDR1 SEHNR, CDR2 FQNEAQ (reference sequence). The CDR3 loop spans 15 amino acids. V was clipped by 5 bases and J by 0 bases, with 14 bases between them. The CDR3 coding sequence is TGTGCCAGCAGCCAAGCCCGGACGAGCTCCTACGAGCAGTACTTC. It translates to CASSQARTSSYEQYF. The full variable domain, rest sourced from reference TRBV7-9 and TRBJ2-7, is DTGVSQNPRHKITKRGQNVTFRCDPISEHNRLYWYRQTLGQGPEFLTYFQNEAQLEKSRLLSDRFSAERPKGSFSTLEIQRTEQGDSAMYLCASSQARTSSYEQYFGPGTRLTVT.

The chain recombines TRBV7-6 with TRBJ2-2; no definite D call. The CDR3 sequence is 12 residues long. Trimming cost V 4 bases and J 7 bases, with 7 bases left between them. Germline assignment: CDR1 SGHVS and CDR2 FNYEAQ. For the CDR3, the DNA is TGTGCCAGCAGCTCATCTGGCGGGGAGCTGTTTTTT. Its translation is CASSSSGGELFF.

Only a few counts were recorded for this clonotype. This sequence joins TRBV7-9 and TRBJ1-6; TRBD1 is a possible D gene (6 bases). The CDR3 totals 14 residues. Germline V gene sequence: CDR1 SEHNR, CDR2 FQNEAQ (reference sequence). Trimming took 4 bases from V and 7 from J, leaving 11 bases between them. The CDR3, as DNA: TGTGCCAGCAGCTCTGGCAGGGGAAATTCACCCCTCCACTTT. Translation gives CASSSGRGNSPLHF.

This clonotype was seen more than once but under ten times. The V call is TRBV5-1, the J call TRBJ2-7; D unresolved. Per the germline V gene, CDR1 is SGHRS and CDR2 is YFSETQ. Between the trimmed V and J ends, which lost 1 base and 7 bases, there was a span of 9 bases. CDR3 length: 12 residues. The CDR3 protein is CASSLIGSEQYF. In DNA, the CDR3 is TGCGCCAGCAGCTTGATCGGCTCTGAGCAGTACTTC.

V and J are TRBV12-3 or TRBV12-4 and TRBJ2-7, with D perhaps matching TRBD1 (6 bases). The CDR3 is made up of 13 amino acids. V dropped 7 bases and J dropped 1 base, with 11 bases sitting between them. The CDR3 is CASMYRASYEQYF. The CDR3 DNA follows: TGTGCCAGCATGTACAGGGCTTCCTACGAGCAGTACTTC.

This clonotype was found once. The chain combines TRBV24-1 with TRBJ2-3; the D gene is possibly TRBD1 (6 bases). The CDR3 runs to 14 residues. Per germline, CDR1 KGHDR and CDR2 SFDVKD. The V end was cut by 4 bases, the J end by 4 bases, with 11 bases between. The CDR3 nucleotides read TGTGCCACCAGTGAAGGGGGAGCTGCAGATACGCAGTATTTT. Protein product: CATSEGGAADTQYF.

The chain uses TRBV15 and TRBJ2-7, with 14 positions matching TRBD2. From germline, CDR1 is LNHNV and CDR2 YYDKDF (reference sequence). V shed 3 bases, J shed 3 bases, and the junction held 4 bases outside the gene matches. This CDR3 has 16 residues. The CDR3 region has the DNA TGTGCCACCAGCAGTGAAGGGACTAGCGGGAGCTACGAGCAGTACTTC. Protein product: CATSSEGTSGSYEQYF.